This is a list of T cell receptor beta chains from one sample in a study of CD8 T cells in Susac syndrome. One entry per CDR3 protein results from TCRdb running MiXCR on the immunoSEQ multiplex PCR reads. The data show approximately 100,000 distinct CDR3 sequences, roughly 94% seen once. The sequencing input was CD8+ T cells from PBMCs. These receptors originate from a human donor with Susac syndrome. Each CDR3 is given with its conserved first and last residue. A D gene is named only where the DNA matches it firmly.

V,J,D,DNA,CDR3
TRBV7-9,TRBJ2-5,.,TGTGCCAGCAGCATACGACAGGCTTGGGAAGAGACCCAGTACTTC,CASSIRQAWEETQYF
TRBV9,TRBJ1-1,.,TGTGCCAGCAGCCCCCCGTCCCATGGCACTGAAGCTTTCTTT,CASSPPSHGTEAFF
TRBV7-9,TRBJ1-2,TRBD1,TGTGCCAGCAGAATGGGGACAGGGCCACTCTATGGCTACACCTTC,CASRMGTGPLYGYTF
TRBV15,TRBJ2-5,.,TGTGCCACCAGCAGAGATCGTCTGGGTTTTACGAAAGAGACCCAGTACTTC,CATSRDRLGFTKETQYF
TRBV6-5,TRBJ1-6,.,TGTGCCAGCAGTGGTTCCGTTAATTCACCCCTCCACTTT,CASSGSVNSPLHF
TRBV4-3,TRBJ1-2,.,TGCGCCAGCAGCCAAATGATCGACTATGGCTACACCTTC,CASSQMIDYGYTF
TRBV12-3/TRBV12-4,TRBJ1-1,TRBD1,TGTGCCAGCAGTTCGAGTACAGGGGGCAGTCGGACTGAAGCTTTCTTT,CASSSSTGGSRTEAFF
TRBV20-1,TRBJ2-1,TRBD2,TGCAGTGCTAGACAGATGATTTTAGAGCGGGGGACCAATGAGCAGTTCTTC,CSARQMILERGTNEQFF
TRBV9,TRBJ1-2,.,TGTGCCAGCAGCGTAGGAGTTCCCAGCTCCCATGGCTACACCTTC,CASSVGVPSSHGYTF
TRBV27,TRBJ1-1,.,TGTGCCAGCAGTTTACCCGGGCCTGAAGCTTTCTTT,CASSLPGPEAFF
TRBV13,TRBJ2-7,.,TGTGCCAGCAGCCTAGAGGGCAGCTCCTACGAGCAGTACTTC,CASSLEGSSYEQYF